The clone carrying this TCR beta chain has a single count. Its antigen is as yet unknown. This entry is derived from a study of beta chain features in type 1 diabetes. Study as a whole: Regarding age, gender and cell yields, patients proved similar to healthy donors. Investigators examined around 98 million sorted cells across all samples.

Trimming took off 1 base at V and 1 base at J, with 2 bases between the two ends. The CDR3 sequence is 13 residues long. In germline, CDR1 is SGHDN, CDR2 FVKESK. General study results and limits: A pattern of fewer insertions and more deletions at VDJ junctions was seen in type 1 diabetes patients. Moderately but significantly shorter TCRB CDR3s were found in Type 1 diabetes patients in all four CD4+ subsets. There was no resolution here of whether HLA type influences TCRB rearrangement.

Since all of the isolated RNA was reverse transcribed, expressed TCRB transcripts were what got sequenced. Profiling relied on immunoSEQ multiplex PCR, and the TCRdb table lists in-frame clones only, not all of them. Found here are some 350,000 clones, roughly 12% of them singletons; the top ten hold roughly 0.016%. The sequenced material came from naive CD4+ T cells from blood. This receptor was identified in a woman aged 18-29 years with type 1 diabetes. The rearrangement joins TRBV14 to TRBJ1-3; D gene ambiguous. CDR3 nucleotides: TGTGCCAGCAGCCAAGCTTCTGGAAACACCATATATTTT. Protein product: CASSQASGNTIYF.